These 5 T cell receptor beta chains were all obtained from the same sample, sequenced in a study of Ad26.COV2.S vaccination and SARS-CoV-2 variants. Only in-frame clones appear in the TCRdb table, and some are missing; sequencing was by immunoSEQ multiplex PCR. The repertoire holds more than 300,000 clones, about 88% seen once, with approximately 5.9% in the top ten. Treatment reported: roughly 20 received Ad26.COV2.S at low or high dose, single or two shots; about 5 received placebo; per-sample allocation not given. Day 63 after the first injection of vaccine or placebo was the sampling time. The sample in question was peripheral blood, obtained in a trial of Ad26.COV2.S vaccine versus placebo. The receptors were sampled from a person between 18 and 60 years old who received the Ad26.COV2.S COVID-19 vaccine or a placebo.

Written as DNA, the CDR3 is TGTGCCAGCAGCCAACTCGGACAGGGGTCCGAAAAACTGTTTTTT. Translation: CASSQLGQGSEKLFF. The chain has TRBV7-2 and TRBJ1-4; 9 nucleotides match TRBD1. This CDR3 is built from 15 residues. Germline CDR1 SGHTA, CDR2 FQGNSA. Trimming took 5 bases from V and 8 from J; bases not matched to a gene: 9.

This chain links TRBV3-1 (or the pseudogene TRBV3-2) with TRBJ2-2; 7 bases match TRBD1. Trimming took 4 bases from V and 7 from J; bases not matched to a gene: 3. Germline V gene sequence: CDR1 LGHDT, CDR2 YNNKEL (reference sequence). The CDR3 has 13 amino acids. The CDR3 protein is CASSPGGYGELFF. The CDR3 coding sequence is TGTGCCAGCAGCCCAGGGGGATACGGGGAGCTGTTTTTT.

The rearrangement uses TRBV6-5 and TRBJ2-7; TRBD1 agrees at 9 bases. Germline V gene data show CDR1 as MNHEY and CDR2 as SVGAGI. This CDR3 has 13 amino acids. V shed 1 base and J 10 bases; nucleotides not matched to a gene: 5. The CDR3 here is CASSYWGQGRQYF. The CDR3 nucleotides read TGTGCCAGCAGTTACTGGGGACAGGGTCGTCAGTACTTC.

This sequence joins TRBV30 and TRBJ2-5, with D perhaps TRBD2 (5 bases). Trimming pared 3 bases from V and 5 bases from J, leaving 10 bases between. Looked up from germline, CDR1 is GTSNPN and CDR2 is SVGIG (reference sequence). CDR3 length: 12 amino acids. The chain's CDR3 is CAWRLSGETQYF. The CDR3 coding sequence is TGTGCCTGGAGACTCTCGGGGGAGACCCAGTACTTC.

V usage is TRBV12-5 and J usage is TRBJ2-1, with TRBD2 matching 9 bases. J gave up 5 bases and V 7 bases, and 9 bases lay outside the gene matches. The germline CDR1 and CDR2 sequences are LGHNT and FRNRAP. The CDR3 loop spans 15 amino acids. CDR3 nucleotide sequence: TGTGCTAGTGTCCCCACCCCTAGCGGGGACAATGAGCAGTTCTTC. Amino acids: CASVPTPSGDNEQFF.